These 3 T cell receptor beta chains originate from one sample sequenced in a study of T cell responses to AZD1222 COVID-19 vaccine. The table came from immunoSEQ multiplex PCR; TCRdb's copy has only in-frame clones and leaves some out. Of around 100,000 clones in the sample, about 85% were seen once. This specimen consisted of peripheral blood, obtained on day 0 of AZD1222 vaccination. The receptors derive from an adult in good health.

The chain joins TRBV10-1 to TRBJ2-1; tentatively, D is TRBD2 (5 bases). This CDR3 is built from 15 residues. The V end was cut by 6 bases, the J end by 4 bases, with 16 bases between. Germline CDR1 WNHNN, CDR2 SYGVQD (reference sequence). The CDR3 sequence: CASSPGDFRYNEQFF. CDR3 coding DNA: TGCGCCAGCAGCCCCGGGGATTTTAGGTACAATGAGCAGTTCTTC.

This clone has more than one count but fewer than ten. The CDR3 loop reads CATSDPGRSYEQYF. CDR3 sequence (DNA): TGTGCCACCAGTGATCCTGGACGGTCCTACGAGCAGTACTTC. The chain joins TRBV24-1 to TRBJ2-7; D unclear. The V gene lost 3 bases and the J gene lost 1 base, with 9 bases spanning the gap. Germline V gene sequence: CDR1 KGHDR, CDR2 SFDVKD. The CDR3 extends over 14 amino acids.

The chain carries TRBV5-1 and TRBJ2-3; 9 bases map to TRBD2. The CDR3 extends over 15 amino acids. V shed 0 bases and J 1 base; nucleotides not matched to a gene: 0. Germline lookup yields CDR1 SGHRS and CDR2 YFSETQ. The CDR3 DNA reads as TGCGCCAGCAGCTTGGGGACTAGCGGCACAGATACGCAGTATTTT. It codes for CASSLGTSGTDTQYF.